What follows is one TCR beta chain and its context. Its target is not known. This record comes from a study of T cell responses to AZD1222 COVID-19 vaccine. Points from the study as a whole: Nearly half of spike-specific TCRs reportedly target unmutated variant regions.

Libraries were prepared by immunoSEQ multiplex PCR; TCRdb keeps only in-frame clonotypes and omits some of them. The sample contains more than 140,000 clones, approximately 88% of which appear only once. The sample consisted of peripheral blood, taken on day 0 of MenACWY control vaccination. The origin of this receptor is an adult in good health.

Here the CDR3 DNA reads TGTGCCATCACCAGGGACTATCCATACAATGAGCAGTTCTTC. Residues: CAITRDYPYNEQFF. The V and J genes are TRBV10-3 and TRBJ2-1; 7 bases line up with TRBD2. Unmatched junction bases numbered 7, after V lost 7 bases and J lost 4 bases. This CDR3 is 14 amino acids long. Per germline, CDR1 ENHRY and CDR2 SYGVKD.